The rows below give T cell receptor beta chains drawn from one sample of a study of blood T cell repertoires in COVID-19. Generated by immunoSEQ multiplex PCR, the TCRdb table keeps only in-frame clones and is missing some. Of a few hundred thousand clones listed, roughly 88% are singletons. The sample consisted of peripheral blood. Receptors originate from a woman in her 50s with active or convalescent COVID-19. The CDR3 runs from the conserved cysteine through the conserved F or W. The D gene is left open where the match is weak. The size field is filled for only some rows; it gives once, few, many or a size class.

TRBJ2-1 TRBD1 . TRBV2 TGTGCCAGCAGTCCGGACAGGGCCTACAATGAGCAGTTCTTC CASSPDRAYNEQFF
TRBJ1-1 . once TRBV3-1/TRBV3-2 TGTGCCAGCAGCCAAGATCTGGGGAGTAAAACTGAAGCTTTCTTT CASSQDLGSKTEAFF
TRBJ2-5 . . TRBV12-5 TGTGCTAGTGGTTTTCCACTCGGGGTAGGGTCCCAGTACTTC CASGFPLGVGSQYF
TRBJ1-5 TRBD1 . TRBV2 TGTGCCAGTCGAGGACAGGGCGGTCAGCCCCAGCATTTT CASRGQGGQPQHF
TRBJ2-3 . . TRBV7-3 TGTGCCAGCAGCTTAGTCTGGGCAGGCCCCCACACAGATACGCAGTATTTT CASSLVWAGPHTDTQYF
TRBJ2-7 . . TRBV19 TGTGCCAGTAGTATTGGCGGGGCCTACGAGCAGTACTTC CASSIGGAYEQYF
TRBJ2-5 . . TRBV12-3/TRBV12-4 TGTGCCAGCAGCTTCGGGGGCCAAGAGACCCAGTACTTC CASSFGGQETQYF
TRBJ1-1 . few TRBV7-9 TGTGCCAGCAGCTTAGCTTCCGGGACACACCGGAACACTGAAGCTTTCTTT CASSLASGTHRNTEAFF
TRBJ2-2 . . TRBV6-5 TGTGCCAGCACAGGGGCAGGGGAGCTGTTTTTT CASTGAGELFF
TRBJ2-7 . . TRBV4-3 TGCGCCAGCAGCCAAGGGGCATATTCATCCTACGAGCAGTACTTC CASSQGAYSSYEQYF
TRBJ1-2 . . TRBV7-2 TGTGCCAGCAGCTTAGAATGGGCTCTAAGCTATGGCTACACCTTC CASSLEWALSYGYTF
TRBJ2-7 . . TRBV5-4 TGTGCCAGCAGCTCCCCCAGAAATTCCTACGAGCAGTACTTC CASSSPRNSYEQYF
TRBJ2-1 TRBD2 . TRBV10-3 TGTGCCATCAGTGAGTCGACTGGGACTAGCGGGGCCTACAATGAGCAGTTCTTC CAISESTGTSGAYNEQFF
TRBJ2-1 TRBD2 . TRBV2 TGTGCCAGCAGTCCCTCGACTAGCGGGTTGGGTGAGCAGTTCTTC CASSPSTSGLGEQFF